This T cell receptor (beta chain) was profiled in a study of cytomegalovirus exposure and HLA in healthy donors. The study ran its PCR with 60 Vbeta and 13 Jbeta primers. Only in-frame clones appear in the TCRdb table, and some are missing; sequencing was by immunoSEQ multiplex PCR. The data show about 190,000 clones, with less than 85% seen just once and approximately 4.8% held by the top ten. Whole-study results and caveats: Prediction of most subjects' HLA-A and HLA-B alleles by TCR beta sequences was reportedly accurate.

A word on this clone: Its antigen is as yet unknown.

Between the trimmed V and J ends, which lost 5 bases and 9 bases, there was a span of 11 bases. The CDR3 has 12 amino acids. CDR1 and CDR2 from the germline V gene are SEHNR and FQNEAQ (reference sequence). Source material: PBMCs. This chain links TRBV7-9 with TRBJ2-1; D is possibly TRBD2 (6 bases). This TCR was recovered from a man aged 25-45 years in good health and CMV-seropositive. The CDR3 here is CASSAGLFEQFF. The CDR3 DNA reads TGTGCCAGCAGCGCCGGACTATTTGAGCAGTTCTTC.